This T cell receptor beta chain is from a study of cytomegalovirus exposure and HLA in healthy donors. The study's findings and limits: Later analysis identified a missense DCLRE1C variant that was linked to TCR beta V- and J-gene trimming.

The PCR ran on 60 Vbeta and 13 Jbeta primers. TCRdb's table, derived via immunoSEQ multiplex PCR, lists solely in-frame clones and lacks some. The sample lists around 150,000 clones; 60% to 80% were seen once. Note on this clone: Its antigen is still unknown.

The CDR3 length is 15 residues. V lost 8 bases to trimming and J lost 4 bases, with 20 bases between them. Germline CDR1 MDHEN, CDR2 SYDVKM. The source material was PBMCs. The J gene is TRBJ1-2, the V gene TRBV28; tentatively, D is TRBD1 (6 bases). The origin of this receptor is a woman aged 25 to 39 in good health and CMV-seronegative. CDR3: CASASTGRVGYGYTF. Here the CDR3 DNA reads TGTGCCAGCGCCTCGACAGGAAGGGTTGGCTATGGCTACACCTTC.